This T cell receptor beta chain was retrieved from a study of T cell responses to AZD1222 COVID-19 vaccine. General observations from the study: CD4 TCRs linked to vaccination spanned spike, dominating at 160-218 and 743-854. Two doses of AZD1222 preceded a rise in Spike-specific TCR breadth and depth. Clonal diversity was possibly underestimated, and white British individuals and females predominated among donors. Only a handful of AZD1222 recipients, about six in all, had baseline seropositivity.

Clones were sequenced by immunoSEQ multiplex PCR, and TCRdb holds only the in-frame ones, with some missing. This table holds about 82,000 clones, 90% found once. This CDR3 contains 10 residues. Trimming removed 10 bases at V and 7 bases at J, with 10 bases between. CDR1 and CDR2 from the germline V gene are MDHEN and SYDVKM. As for this clone: The antigen remains undetermined.

The material sequenced was peripheral blood, taken on day 0 of AZD1222 vaccination. The chain couples TRBV28 to TRBJ1-1; D remains ambiguous. This clonotype originated in an adult in good health. CDR3 DNA: TGTGCCACCACCAGTATTGAAGCTTTCTTT. The encoded protein is CATTSIEAFF.